This T cell receptor beta chain was profiled in a study of early stage breast cancer tumors (TCRdb year 2017). Notes on the research overall: Of the roughly 16 invasive breast tumors, roughly eleven were found to be estrogen receptor-positive, progesterone receptor-positive and HER2-negative. A total of 2 million to 3 million templates, representing some 1 million unique clonotypes, were detected across all samples. Most of the 12 ER+/PR+/HER2- tumors were invasive ductal carcinomas, while the other four were invasive lobular carcinomas. The average read coverage per sample was roughly 10-fold. What the study reported, not specific to this receptor: Because the cohort was small, analysis by tumor subtype was not possible. Repertoires from blood and normal breast were more alike than repertoires from blood and tumor, and in about 90% of the 16 patients, comparing each tissue with blood separated tumor from normal. Chain pairing and functional markers such as CD4, CD8 and FOXP3 were missed by bulk genomic DNA sequencing of unsorted cells. Enriched TCRB sequences shared across patients were found to be mostly commonly generated sequences that were unlikely to play an important role in the tumor microenvironment. Compared with adjacent normal breast tissue, tumors had roughly 2.7-fold higher T cell density and higher clonality.

Each sample was amplified in two independent genomic DNA replicates, using 0.5 ug for blood and around 1.5 ug for tumor or normal breast. Following the manufacturer's instructions, the ImmunoSeq Intro kit was used to carry out TCRB sequencing on genomic DNA. Multiplex PCR ran approximately 34 cycles with proprietary primers and spike-in control sequences for absolute quantification. Single-end 150-bp reads were used to sequence an 87-bp fragment spanning the CDR3 plus the flanking V and J genes. Each lane of an Illumina MiSeq running version 3.0 chemistry carried seven multiplexed samples, with two replicates apiece. Concerning the study's data processing: The vendor's proprietary pipeline handled the raw data processing, merging both replicates into a single result for each sample. A clonotype was defined as productive rearrangements that share the same V-gene family, CDR3 amino acid sequence and J-gene segment. To compute clonality, the normalized Shannon entropy (Pielou evenness) of TCRB abundances was subtracted from 1. To estimate T cell density, the total number of templates was divided by the input cell count, which was inferred from how much DNA went in. Total repertoire diversity and clonality were estimated with Recon using default parameters. Clonotypes with over 0.1% abundance in tumor and at least 32-fold higher abundance in tumor than in normal breast were defined as tumor-enriched. TCRdb holds this immuneACCESS table with in-frame rearrangements only. Some clones are missing; in checked studies, unresolved V genes explain under half, and the rest has no known cause. The DNA was the basis for D and trimming; V, J and clone size are from that table. Across this sample there are fewer than 70,000 clones, with around 80% seen only once. In total, the top ten clones hold 4.7% of the sample.

The CDR3 holds 11 amino acids from the cysteine to the phenylalanine. Only the CDR3 region is kept as DNA, spanning 33 bases read in frame from base 1. The germline V gene provides CDR1 SGHTA and CDR2 FQGTGA. The study profiled bulk TCR beta-chain repertoires in matched peripheral blood, tumor and adjacent normal breast tissue taken from over 15 patients with early-stage breast cancer. Before surgery, about 4.5-11 mL of whole blood was collected into EDTA tubes and then processed within 2 hours. Peripheral blood mononuclear cells were isolated by Ficoll-Paque centrifugation in SepMate-50 tubes. PBMCs were cryopreserved in aliquots of roughly 2 to 4.5 million cells in 90% FBS with around 10% DMSO and kept in liquid nitrogen. The Qiagen AllPrep DNA/RNA Mini kit was used to extract genomic DNA. This clone was seen just once. It has no known antigen specificity. Mismatch with germline at one junction end may stem from a read error.

Here the chain combines TRBV7-3 and TRBJ2-5, with the identity of the D gene unclear. The sample was blood. This sequence originates from a person aged 35-49 years with breast cancer. The sequenced DNA is TGTGCCAGCAGCTTGGCAGGTACCCATAACTTC. Its amino acids are CASSLAGTHNF.